This T cell receptor beta chain was observed in a study of T cell responses to AZD1222 COVID-19 vaccine. As to this clone: What it recognizes is unknown.

Study outcomes and limitations: There were mostly white British donors and more females than males, and clonal diversity was possibly underestimated. Spike was spanned by vaccine-associated CD4 TCRs, with dominance at 160-218 and 743-854.

Generated by immunoSEQ multiplex PCR, the TCRdb table keeps only in-frame clones and is missing some. The table has approximately 150,000 clones, 90% seen once; the top ten hold approximately 5.9%. The CDR3 length is 14 residues. The V gene's germline CDR1 is MNHEY and CDR2 SVGAGI. Trimming removed 10 bases at V and 3 bases at J, with 19 bases between. The sequence was obtained from an adult who received the AZD1222 COVID-19 vaccine. This specimen consisted of peripheral blood, obtained 28 days after the second AZD1222 dose. This chain links TRBV6-5 with TRBJ2-7, with D perhaps TRBD2 (5 bases). As DNA, the CDR3 is TGTGCCACCCGCGCCAGCGGTCTGGGCTACGAGCAGTACTTC. Amino acid sequence: CATRASGLGYEQYF.